Sequencing of this T cell receptor (beta chain) was carried out in a study of patients and donors after allogeneic stem cell transplantation. In this sample, this clonotype turned up a few times. Trimming removed 6 bases from V and 0 bases from J, with 14 bases in between. CDR3 length: 15 residues. TCRdb passed the RT-PCR reads through MiXCR, listing each CDR3 protein once. In the table there are approximately 210,000 distinct CDR3 sequences, less than 45% of which are singletons. Sequenced input: blood, either unsorted or a sorted T cell fraction (not recorded which). This sequence was found in a human donor who was either an allogeneic HSCT recipient or a stem cell or donor lymphocyte infusion donor (not recorded which). It is not recorded whose cells these are; they may come from a transplant donor. This chain uses TRBV12-3 or TRBV12-4 with TRBJ1-1, with D tentatively TRBD1 (6 bases). The CDR3 sequence: CASRPTGKLNTEAFF. Here the CDR3 DNA reads TGTGCCAGCAGACCGACAGGAAAGCTGAACACTGAAGCTTTCTTT.